Listed here are 29 T cell receptor beta chains from one sample, sequenced in a study of post-analysis software for immune sequencing data. Study results and caveats: Relative to controls, patients had 5 or 6 TRBV segments at higher frequency, with TRBV5-6, TRBV5-1 and TRBV20-1 among these.

The TCR beta cDNA libraries contained unique molecular identifiers. Using its own MiXCR run on the PCR reads, TCRdb lists one record per CDR3 protein. The data show about half a million distinct CDR3 sequences, about a third seen once. Antigens for these TCRs are unknown. Sequenced material: blood. The origin of the receptors is a girl aged 2-17 years with multiple sclerosis.

This clonotype was picked up a small number of times. The chain combines TRBV6-1 with TRBJ2-1; 8 bases map to TRBD2. The CDR3 contains 16 residues. The J segment lost 1 base and the V segment lost 4 bases, leaving 6 bases of the junction unmatched. Germline V gene data show CDR1 as MNHNS and CDR2 as SASEGT. CDR3 region: CASSAVSGASYNEQFF. The CDR3, as DNA: TGTGCCAGCAGTGCCGTTAGCGGGGCGTCCTACAATGAGCAGTTCTTC.

The CDR3 loop is CASGPAAFREQYF. Here the CDR3 DNA reads TGTGCCAGCGGACCCGCCGCCTTTAGGGAGCAGTACTTC. This chain joins TRBV6-5 and TRBJ2-7, with no clear D. Looked up from germline, CDR1 is MNHEY and CDR2 is SVGAGI. The CDR3 covers 13 residues. The V and J ends lost 8 bases and 7 bases respectively, with 18 bases between them.

This clonotype has a handful of counts. The chain uses TRBV2 and TRBJ1-2; the D is unclear. The CDR3 is 13 residues long. Germline V gives CDR1 SNHLY, CDR2 FYNNEI. Trimming pared 7 bases from V and 2 bases from J, leaving 11 bases between. The CDR3 nucleotides read TGTGCCAGCATGGTAGAGATCAACTATGGCTACACCTTC. Residues: CASMVEINYGYTF.

This clonotype was counted a few times. The chain combines TRBV6-1 with TRBJ2-4, with D possibly matching TRBD2 (5 bases). Trimming took off 6 bases at V and 0 bases at J, with 18 bases between the two ends. The CDR3 loop spans 17 amino acids. From germline, CDR1 is MNHNS and CDR2 SASEGT. CDR3 sequence reads: CASSRAEGPLAKNIQYF. The CDR3 DNA sequence: TGTGCCAGCAGCCGCGCCGAGGGTCCGCTAGCCAAAAACATTCAGTACTTC.

The chain recombines TRBV5-1 with TRBJ2-7, with 13 positions matching TRBD2. The CDR3 is 16 residues long. Germline assignment: CDR1 SGHRS and CDR2 YFSETQ. The V and J ends lost 4 bases and 3 bases, in that order; junction bases with no gene match: 7. The CDR3 loop reads CASSQGLAGSHYEQYF. CDR3 DNA: TGCGCCAGCAGCCAGGGACTAGCGGGGTCACACTACGAGCAGTACTTC. The whole variable domain, remainder taken from reference TRBV5-1 and TRBJ2-7, is KAGVTQTPRYLIKTRGQQVTLSCSPISGHRSVSWYQQTPGQGLQFLFEYFSETQRNKGNFPGRFSGRQFSNSRSEMNVSTLELGDSALYLCASSQGLAGSHYEQYFGPGTRLTVT.

This clonotype has just a few counts. The chain combines TRBV20-1 with TRBJ2-1, with D perhaps matching TRBD1 or TRBD2 (5 bases each). V was shortened by 6 bases and J by 10 bases, with 22 bases between the two germline ends. The length of the CDR3 is 14 residues. The V gene's germline CDR1 is DFQATT and CDR2 SNEGSKA (reference sequence). CDR3 DNA: TGCAGTGCCAGGAATGGGACCCACCGTAGGGAGCAGTTCTTC. Protein: CSARNGTHRREQFF.

The chain carries TRBV7-2 and TRBJ2-7; 7 bases line up with TRBD1. Per the germline V gene, CDR1 is SGHTA and CDR2 is FQGNSA. This CDR3 comprises 13 residues. Unmatched junction bases numbered 8, after V lost 5 bases and J lost 7 bases. CDR3 region: CASSTPQGYEQYF. CDR3 sequence (DNA): TGTGCCAGCAGCACCCCACAGGGGTATGAGCAGTACTTC.

The sample holds a few counts of this clonotype. At one end, the junction sequence differs from germline, possibly due to a read error. The rearrangement joins TRBV7-8 to TRBJ1-2; a weak D match, TRBD1 (6 bases). CDR3 length equals 15 residues. Germline loops: CDR1 SGHVS, CDR2 FQNEAQ. The CDR3 region has the DNA TGTGCCAGCAGCTTAGGTTTACAGGGAGGTGGTGGCCACACCTTC. It yields the protein CASSLGLQGGGGHTF.

The rearrangement links TRBV3-1 to TRBJ1-2, with D possibly TRBD1 on 6 matching bases. Trimming removed 1 base at V and 2 bases at J, with 14 bases between. The CDR3 has 16 amino acids. Per germline, CDR1 LGHDT and CDR2 YNNKEL (reference sequence). The CDR3 DNA follows: TGTGCCAGCAGCCAAGTCCCACCAGGGGCGAACTATGGCTACACCTTC. Protein product: CASSQVPPGANYGYTF.

This chain links TRBV29-1 with TRBJ2-1, with 9 bases that match TRBD1. V dropped 6 bases and J dropped 7; count of bases not matched to a gene: 10. Germline CDR1 and CDR2: SQVTM and ANQGSEA. CDR3 length: 14 residues. CDR3 coding DNA: TGCAGCGTCGATGAATCCGGGACAGGGAATGAGCAGTTCTTC. Residues: CSVDESGTGNEQFF.

CDR3: CASSKTGTPGNTIYF. The CDR3 DNA reads as TGTGCCAGCAGCAAAACCGGGACGCCTGGAAACACCATATATTTT. The genes are TRBV7-2 and TRBJ1-3; weak D call: TRBD1 (5 bases). Looked up from germline, CDR1 is SGHTA and CDR2 is FQGNSA. With 5 bases removed from V and 2 bases from J, the gap between germline ends came to 13 bases. This CDR3 has 15 amino acids.

This clonotype was seen only a few times. V and J are TRBV3-1 and TRBJ2-4; D not resolved. Germline V gene lookup returns CDR1 LGHDT and CDR2 YNNKEL (reference sequence). V was trimmed by 4 bases and J by 0 bases, leaving 13 bases between them. The CDR3 has 16 amino acids. CDR3 amino acids: CASSLRTVLAKNIQYF. Written as DNA, the CDR3 is TGTGCCAGCAGCCTACGGACGGTTCTAGCCAAAAACATTCAGTACTTC.

This clonotype was detected only a few times. This sequence joins TRBV12-3 or TRBV12-4 and TRBJ2-3; perhaps D is TRBD1 or TRBD2 (5 bases each). V lost 6 bases, J lost 3 bases, and 10 bases lay in between. The CDR3 length is 13 residues. CDR3 in DNA: TGTGCCAGCAGCCGGGACCAGACAGATACGCAGTATTTT. It codes for CASSRDQTDTQYF.

This CDR3 reads CASSLEQGANEQFF. The CDR3 nucleotides read TGTGCCAGCAGCTTGGAACAGGGGGCAAATGAGCAGTTCTTC. The J gene is TRBJ2-1, the V gene TRBV5-4; 9 positions agree with TRBD1. Germline CDR1 and CDR2: SGHNT and YYREEE (reference sequence). Unmatched junction bases numbered 2, after V lost 0 bases and J lost 7 bases. The CDR3 sequence is 14 residues long.

There are a few counts of this clonotype. J is TRBJ1-5 and V is TRBV12-3 or TRBV12-4, with 8 nucleotides matching TRBD1. The junction had 11 bases not matched to a gene; V was cut back by 6 bases and J by 7 bases. CDR3 length equals 15 residues. CDR3 protein: CASSPGTGVRQPQHF. The CDR3 nucleotides are TGTGCCAGCAGCCCCGGGACAGGAGTTCGACAGCCCCAGCATTTT.

This clonotype was observed a few times. The chain combines TRBV5-1 with TRBJ2-3, with TRBD2 as a possible D gene (6 bases). Per the germline V gene, CDR1 is SGHRS and CDR2 is YFSETQ. The CDR3 extends over 16 amino acids. Trimming cost V 8 bases and J 3 bases, with 22 bases left between them. CDR3 sequence (DNA): TGCGCCAGTCAGCGGGCCGGGGACCAGGCGACAGATACGCAGTATTTT. Encoded protein: CASQRAGDQATDTQYF.

This clonotype has more than one count but fewer than ten. V usage is TRBV7-8 and J usage is TRBJ2-3, with 9 bases that match TRBD1. The CDR3 length is 15 residues. Germline V lookup: CDR1 SGHVS, CDR2 FQNEAQ. V shed 4 bases, J shed 5 bases, and the junction held 7 bases outside the gene matches. Here the CDR3 DNA reads TGTGCCAGCAGCTCATCAACAGGGGGCATAGATACGCAGTATTTT. Protein sequence: CASSSSTGGIDTQYF.

The chain recombines TRBV20-1 with TRBJ1-1; D is possibly TRBD1 (6 bases). The germline V gene encodes CDR1 DFQATT and CDR2 SNEGSKA (reference sequence). Between the trimmed V and J ends, which lost 3 bases and 1 base, there was a span of 12 bases. This CDR3 is built from 14 residues. CDR3 sequence reads: CSARTGHQNTEAFF. The CDR3 nucleotides read TGCAGTGCTAGGACGGGACACCAGAACACTGAAGCTTTCTTT.

This clonotype came up a few times. The chain recombines TRBV27 with TRBJ1-1, with D maybe TRBD1 (5 bases). The germline CDR1 and CDR2 sequences are MNHEY and SMNVEV (reference sequence). This CDR3 is 16 amino acids long. V was pared by 8 bases and J by 0 bases, with 19 bases between. This chain's CDR3 is CASGSGQWTLNTEAFF. CDR3 coding DNA: TGTGCCAGCGGTTCTGGACAATGGACCCTGAACACTGAAGCTTTCTTT.

The genes are TRBV3-1 and TRBJ2-3; D may be TRBD2 (6 bases). The CDR3 sequence is 16 residues long. CDR1 is LGHDT and CDR2 is YNNKEL in the germline V gene (reference sequence). The V gene lost 0 bases and the J gene lost 1 base, with 11 bases spanning the gap. The CDR3 region is CASSQEYGGGTDTQYF. The CDR3 region has the DNA TGTGCCAGCAGCCAAGAATACGGGGGAGGCACAGATACGCAGTATTTT.

This chain joins TRBV7-8 and TRBJ1-1; weak D call: TRBD1 (6 bases). This CDR3 is built from 14 residues. V dropped 5 bases and J dropped 3 bases, with 13 bases sitting between them. Germline V gene sequence: CDR1 SGHVS, CDR2 FQNEAQ. In DNA form, the CDR3 reads TGTGCCAGCAGCCCCGGGGGCATGGACACTGAAGCTTTCTTT. Its protein product is CASSPGGMDTEAFF.

The gene calls are TRBV11-3 and TRBJ2-5; D unclear. The closer fit of TRBJ2-7 to the DNA end suggests the J call may be wrong. The CDR3 runs to 12 residues. Germline lookup yields CDR1 SGHNT and CDR2 YENEEA. CDR3 amino acids: CASSLSDGEQYF. The DNA of the CDR3 is TGTGCCAGCAGCTTATCCGATGGCGAGCAGTACTTC.

The rearrangement joins TRBV24-1 to TRBJ2-7; D might be TRBD2 (5 bases). Germline V gives CDR1 KGHDR, CDR2 SFDVKD. Trimming took 3 bases from V and 3 from J, leaving 20 bases between them. This CDR3 comprises 17 residues. The DNA for the CDR3 is TGTGCCACCAGTGATGGCCCCTCGGGCGGGTCTGTCTACGAGCAGTACTTC. Translating gives CATSDGPSGGSVYEQYF.

This clonotype has a count of ten or more. This chain joins TRBV29-1 and TRBJ2-3, with TRBD1 identical over 7 bases. Trimming cost V 6 bases and J 2 bases; bases outside gene matches: 11. The germline V gene has CDR1 SQVTM and CDR2 ANQGSEA. This CDR3 is 15 amino acids long. The CDR3 reads CSVFKPGQFTDTQYF. The CDR3 DNA reads as TGCAGCGTCTTCAAACCGGGACAGTTCACAGATACGCAGTATTTT.

In its sample, this clonotype was seen once. The V gene is TRBV7-9, the J gene TRBJ2-3; D is possibly TRBD2 (6 bases). Germline assignment: CDR1 SEHNR and CDR2 FQNEAQ (reference sequence). The V end was cut by 3 bases, the J end by 0 bases, with 10 bases between. The CDR3 has 15 residues. CDR3 sequence (DNA): TGTGCCAGCAGCTTCGTCCGGGGGAGCACAGATACGCAGTATTTT. This gives the protein CASSFVRGSTDTQYF. Variable domain in full (rest from reference TRBV7-9 and TRBJ2-3): DTGVSQNPRHKITKRGQNVTFRCDPISEHNRLYWYRQTLGQGPEFLTYFQNEAQLEKSRLLSDRFSAERPKGSFSTLEIQRTEQGDSAMYLCASSFVRGSTDTQYFGPGTRLTVL.

The chain is built from TRBV29-1 and TRBJ2-3, with a tentative D call TRBD2 (6 bases). CDR3 length equals 11 residues. The V gene's germline CDR1 is SQVTM and CDR2 ANQGSEA. Trimming removed 7 bases from V and 5 bases from J, with 10 bases in between. The CDR3 bases are TGCAGCGGGAGGGTGGTAGATACGCAGTATTTT. Translating gives CSGRVVDTQYF.

Only a few counts were recorded for this clonotype. The CDR3: CASSTTGQGSCGEQYF. In DNA, the CDR3 is TGTGCCAGCAGCACAACGGGGCAGGGTTCTTGTGGCGAGCAGTACTTC. The chain has TRBV21-1 and TRBJ2-5; the D call TRBD1 from the table was never checked on the DNA. The J call may be incorrect, as the DNA end agrees better with TRBJ2-7. TRBV21-1 is listed as a pseudogene. This CDR3 comprises 16 residues.

The V call is TRBV2, the J call TRBJ2-4, with D possibly being TRBD2 (6 bases). The J call may be in error: the DNA end matches TRBJ2-5 better. Germline CDR1 and CDR2: SNHLY and FYNNEI. The CDR3 contains 14 residues. The CDR3 sequence is CASSEPLGGETQYF. Here the CDR3 DNA reads TGTGCCAGCAGTGAACCCCTGGGGGGTGAGACCCAGTACTTC.

There are many counts of this clonotype. The CDR3 spells CASSPVRGTAETQYF. For the CDR3, the DNA is TGTGCCAGCTCACCGGTCAGGGGGACGGCCGAGACCCAGTACTTC. The V call is TRBV18, the J call TRBJ2-5; 7 positions agree with TRBD1. This CDR3 region has 15 residues. Per the germline V gene, CDR1 is KGHSH and CDR2 is LQKENI. The V segment lost 3 bases and the J segment 5 bases; nucleotides outside the gene matches: 9.